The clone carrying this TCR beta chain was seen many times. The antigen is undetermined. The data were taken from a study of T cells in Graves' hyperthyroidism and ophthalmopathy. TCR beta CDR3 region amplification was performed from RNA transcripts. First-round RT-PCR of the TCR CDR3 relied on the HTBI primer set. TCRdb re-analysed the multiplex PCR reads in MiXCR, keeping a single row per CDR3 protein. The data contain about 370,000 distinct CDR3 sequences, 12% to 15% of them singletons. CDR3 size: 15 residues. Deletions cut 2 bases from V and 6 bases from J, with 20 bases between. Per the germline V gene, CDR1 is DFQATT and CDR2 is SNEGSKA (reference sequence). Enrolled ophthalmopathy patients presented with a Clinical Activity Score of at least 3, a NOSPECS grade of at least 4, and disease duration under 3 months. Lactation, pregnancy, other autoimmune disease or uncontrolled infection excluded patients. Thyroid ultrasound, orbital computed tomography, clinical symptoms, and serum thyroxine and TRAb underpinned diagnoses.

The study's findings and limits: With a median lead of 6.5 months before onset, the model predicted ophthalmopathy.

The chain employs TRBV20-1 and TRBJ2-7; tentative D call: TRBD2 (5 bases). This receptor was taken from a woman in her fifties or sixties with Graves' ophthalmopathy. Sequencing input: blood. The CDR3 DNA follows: TGCAGTGCTAGAATTGGGAGTCAGGAAACCCCCGAGCAGTACTTC. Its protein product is CSARIGSQETPEQYF.